This T cell receptor (beta chain) was captured by sequencing in a study of blood T cell repertoires in COVID-19. Study-level background: COVID-19 samples, acute and convalescent, were from the United States, Italy and Spain.

As handled by the study authors: Estimates of nucleated cell counts were drawn from the amplification of reference gene primers. Generated by immunoSEQ multiplex PCR, the TCRdb table keeps only in-frame clones and is missing some. From that table come the V and J calls and clone size; the DNA was used to work out D and trimming. The data hold roughly 160,000 clones, with around 85% observed a single time. V was clipped by 5 bases and J by 8 bases; unmatched bases: 10. CDR1 LGHNT and CDR2 FRNRAP come from the germline V gene. The CDR3 is 15 amino acids. This TCR was recovered from a man aged 80 or over with COVID-19, enrolled during active disease. The sample was peripheral blood. The chain carries TRBV12-5 and TRBJ2-1, with 9 bases aligning to TRBD1. The CDR3 reads CASGATGQGIDEQFF. In nucleotides, the CDR3 is TGTGCTAGTGGTGCCACGGGACAGGGTATCGATGAGCAGTTCTTC.